A selection of T cell receptor beta chains follows, all from one sample in a study of cytotoxic CD8 clonotypes in ibrutinib-treated CLL. Sequenced by immunoSEQ multiplex PCR; TCRdb stores in-frame clones only, minus some. The sample yields about 160,000 clones, approximately 80% seen once. The source was PBMCs, collected after 24 months of ibrutinib treatment. The receptor set was obtained from a human donor with chronic lymphocytic leukemia. Both conserved end residues are part of each CDR3. The order of the fields is D gene, J gene, V gene, clone size, CDR3 DNA, CDR3 protein. D genes are given only for firm matches. Part of the rows lack a size; the others show once, few, many or a class for expanded clones.

>.|TRBJ1-2|TRBV27|.
TGTGCCAGCAGTTTAGGGTTTAACTATGGCTACACCTTC
CASSLGFNYGYTF
>.|TRBJ1-3|TRBV18|.
TGTGCCAGCTCAACTCCGGGAAACACCATATATTTT
CASSTPGNTIYF
>.|TRBJ1-1|TRBV7-9|.
TGTGCCAGCACCCGGGCCACGAACACTGAAGCTTTCTTT
CASTRATNTEAFF
>.|TRBJ1-2|TRBV7-8|.
TGTGCCAGCAGCTTAGTTAACAGTCCCAACTATGGCTACACCTTC
CASSLVNSPNYGYTF
>TRBD1|TRBJ2-3|TRBV18|few
TGTGCCAGCTCACCAACGGGGACAGTGGGCCGGGGAGATACGCAGTATTTT
CASSPTGTVGRGDTQYF
>TRBD2|TRBJ2-7|TRBV27|.
TGTGCCAGCTTTAGCGGGAGGAGAGAGCAGTACTTC
CASFSGRREQYF
>.|TRBJ2-3|TRBV19|.
TGTGCCAGTAGTATAGTTAGCGGCACAGATACGCAGTATTTT
CASSIVSGTDTQYF
>.|TRBJ1-4|TRBV5-1|.
TGCGCCAGCAGAGAGGGGGGTTCTAATGAAAAACTGTTTTTT
CASREGGSNEKLFF
>.|TRBJ1-1|TRBV28|.
TGTGCCAGCAGTTTATTGGGAAACATGAACACTGAAGCTTTCTTT
CASSLLGNMNTEAFF
>.|TRBJ2-5|TRBV28|.
TGTGCCAGCAGTTTAGCTACCCCCGTTGAGACCCAGTACTTC
CASSLATPVETQYF
>.|TRBJ2-1|TRBV7-3|.
TGTGCCAGCAGCTTATCCCAGGGAGACAATGAGCAGTTCTTC
CASSLSQGDNEQFF
>TRBD1|TRBJ2-7|TRBV5-6|.
TGTGCCAGCAGCTTCGGGACAGGCTCCTACGAGCAGTACTTC
CASSFGTGSYEQYF
>.|TRBJ1-2|TRBV6-1|.
TGTGCCAGCAAGTCAAGTTATGGCTACACCTTC
CASKSSYGYTF
>.|TRBJ1-1|TRBV6-5|.
TGTGCCAGCAGCCGGCGGGGAGTGAACACTGAAGCTTTCTTT
CASSRRGVNTEAFF
>TRBD1|TRBJ1-4|TRBV4-1|.
TGCGCCAGCAGCCAAGGGACAGGGGCCCTTGCAACTAATGAAAAACTGTTTTTT
CASSQGTGALATNEKLFF
>.|TRBJ2-3|TRBV29-1|.
TGCAGCGTCAGGACGCAGGGGAGCGGGACAGATACGCAGTATTTT
CSVRTQGSGTDTQYF
>.|TRBJ2-1|TRBV5-1|.
TGCGCCAGCAGCCTGACGGCATCGGGAAGGAGGGATGAGCAGTTCTTC
CASSLTASGRRDEQFF
>.|TRBJ2-1|TRBV18|.
TGTGCCAGCTCACTTGTGGGCTACAATGAGCAGTTCTTC
CASSLVGYNEQFF
>.|TRBJ2-1|TRBV12-5|.
TGTGCTAGTGGGTGGGACGGACCATACAATGAGCAGTTCTTC
CASGWDGPYNEQFF
>.|TRBJ2-7|TRBV19|.
TGTGCCAGTAGTAATGACAAAAGATACGAGCAGTACTTC
CASSNDKRYEQYF
>TRBD2|TRBJ2-2|TRBV9|.
TGTGCCAGCAGCGTAACGGCAGGGTTAGCGGGAGGTGGCACCGGGGAGCTGTTTTTT
CASSVTAGLAGGGTGELFF
>.|TRBJ2-7|TRBV6-5|.
TGTGCCAGCAGTTACACGACACGCGGGGTGGGGTACGAGCAGTACTTC
CASSYTTRGVGYEQYF
>.|TRBJ1-6|TRBV6-5|.
TGTGCCAGCAGTTACTCTGGGGTAAATTCACCCCTCCACTTT
CASSYSGVNSPLHF
>TRBD1|TRBJ2-7|TRBV5-8|once
TGTGCCAGCAGCGCCTGGACAGGGGGACCCTACGAGCAGTACTTC
CASSAWTGGPYEQYF
>.|TRBJ2-3|TRBV5-1|.
TGCGCCAGCAGGGCCTATACAGATACGCAGTATTTT
CASRAYTDTQYF
>.|TRBJ2-5|TRBV9|.
TGTGCCAGCAGCGTAGTCAGCGGTCAAGAGACCCAGTACTTC
CASSVVSGQETQYF
>TRBD1|TRBJ1-5|TRBV7-2|.
TGTGCCAGCAGCCCCACAGGGGGCAATCAGCCCCAGCATTTT
CASSPTGGNQPQHF
>TRBD1|TRBJ1-5|TRBV28|.
TGTGCCAGCAGTACCCGGACAGGGATATATCAGCCCCAGCATTTT
CASSTRTGIYQPQHF
>.|TRBJ2-5|TRBV9|.
TGTGCCAGCAGCGTAGGGGACCCGGGGGAGACCCAGTACTTC
CASSVGDPGETQYF
>.|TRBJ2-5|TRBV15|.
TGTGCCACCAGCAGAGATCAAGAGACCCAGTACTTC
CATSRDQETQYF
>.|TRBJ2-1|TRBV28|.
TGTGCCAGCAGTTTAGTACAGAGCTCCTACAATGAGCAGTTCTTC
CASSLVQSSYNEQFF
>TRBD2|TRBJ2-1|TRBV5-1|.
TGCGCCAGCAGCTTGCTAGCGGGGGAGTACAATGAGCAGTTCTTC
CASSLLAGEYNEQFF
>TRBD1|TRBJ2-1|TRBV7-3|.
TGTGCCAGCAGCTTCAACAGGGGGAACAATGAGCAGTTCTTC
CASSFNRGNNEQFF
>.|TRBJ1-1|TRBV18|.
TGTGCCAGCTCCACCTATAGAGGCACTGAAGCTTTCTTT
CASSTYRGTEAFF
>.|TRBJ2-2|TRBV4-1|.
TGCGCCAGCAGCCCTATGGGGTTGGGGACGGTGAACACCGGGGAGCTGTTTTTT
CASSPMGLGTVNTGELFF
>.|TRBJ1-1|TRBV7-2|.
TGTGCCAGCAGCTTGGAAAGGGTAAGGACTGAAGCTTTCTTT
CASSLERVRTEAFF
>.|TRBJ2-7|TRBV6-5|.
TGTGCCAGCAGTTACGAGGGACCTTTTGACGAGCAGTACTTC
CASSYEGPFDEQYF
>TRBD2|TRBJ2-5|TRBV7-9|few
TGTGCCAGCAGCGGAATGCCCGGGGGGGTGGCTGAGACCCAGTACTTC
CASSGMPGGVAETQYF
>TRBD1|TRBJ2-7|TRBV25-1|.
TGTGCCAGCAGTGAATATCCAGGGGGCTACGAGCAGTACTTC
CASSEYPGGYEQYF
>.|TRBJ2-7|TRBV4-2|few
TGTGCCAGCAGCCAAGAAAGGACTCCCCTCGACGAGCAGTACTTC
CASSQERTPLDEQYF
>.|TRBJ2-1|TRBV7-9|.
TGTGCCAGCAGCTTAGGGGACTACAATGAGCAGTTCTTC
CASSLGDYNEQFF